This T cell receptor beta chain emerged from a study of shared clonotypes between healthy human individuals. Study-level background: The composition of the donors was two women and a few men aged 18 to 49.

The CDR3 has 19 residues. Germline CDR1 reads LGHNA; CDR2 reads YNFKEQ. Trimming shortened V by 1 base and J by 7 bases, and 26 bases separated the two germline ends. Sequencing used immunoSEQ multiplex PCR; TCRdb keeps in-frame clones, though not all of them. The data show some 1 million clones, approximately 68% seen once. The CD4+ fraction was divided into a CD45RA+ naive subset and a CD45RA-negative memory subset. This TCR came from a man younger than 35 in good health. The specimen was memory CD4+ T cells sorted from blood. Subset noted: CD45RA-negative fraction. The rearrangement uses TRBV4-2 and TRBJ2-1; maybe TRBD2 (6 bases). In DNA form, the CDR3 reads TGTGCCAGCAGCCAAGGGCTAGGTAGAGGAGGACCGGGGAGGAATGAGCAGTTCTTC. It specifies CASSQGLGRGGPGRNEQFF.